This T cell receptor (beta chain) came from a study of shared T cell receptors in the human thymus. V gave up 4 bases and J gave up 6 bases, with 15 bases separating them. CDR3 length: 14 amino acids. The germline gives CDR1 LGHNA, CDR2 YSLEER. Sequencing used immunoSEQ multiplex PCR; TCRdb keeps in-frame clones, though not all of them. The sample holds hundreds of thousands of clones, approximately 87% seen once. The sample was also reused in another study, on human thymus T cells. As that study records: Each of the donors was a healthy Finnish infant who was undergoing open corrective cardiac surgery for congenital heart defects. The thymus tissue came from resections taken during corrective heart surgery. Related research examined unrelated individuals and reported that their thymic repertoires overlapped highly.

The sample was thymocytes. The receptor's source is a boy less than two years old with a congenital heart defect. The chain carries TRBV4-3 and TRBJ1-1; no definite D call. The CDR3 DNA is TGCGCCAGCAGCCCAGGAGAGGGTCCGCCTGAAGCTTTCTTT. Translation gives CASSPGEGPPEAFF.